The 3 T cell receptor beta chains below were found in one sample sequenced in a study of immune cell composition in non-small cell lung cancer. Assay: immunoSEQ multiplex PCR; the TCRdb copy retains only in-frame clones and omits some. The data contain around 13,000 clones, approximately 84% of them singletons. Sequencing was performed on lung tumor tissue. The receptors were gathered from a human donor with non-small cell lung cancer.

The chain employs TRBV11-2 and TRBJ2-2, with 8 nucleotides matching TRBD2. V was clipped by 8 bases and J by 6 bases; unmatched bases: 11. CDR1 is SGHAT, CDR2 FQNNGV, per germline. CDR3 size: 15 residues. In DNA form, the CDR3 reads TGTGCCAGCCCAAAAACGGGAGGGCCAGCCGGGGAGCTGTTTTTT. Amino acids: CASPKTGGPAGELFF. The full variable domain, completed using reference TRBV11-2 and TRBJ2-2, is EAGVAQSPRYKIIEKRQSVAFWCNPISGHATLYWYQQILGQGPKLLIQFQNNGVVDDSQLPKDRFSAERLKGVDSTLKIQPAKLEDSAVYLCASPKTGGPAGELFFGEGSRLTVL.

This clone was seen once. This chain joins TRBV28 and TRBJ1-4, with TRBD1 matching over 8 bases. In germline, CDR1 is MDHEN, CDR2 SYDVKM. The CDR3 is made up of 13 amino acids. V was clipped by 6 bases and J by 7 bases; unmatched bases: 4. The chain's CDR3 is CASSAGGGEKLFF. CDR3 DNA: TGTGCCAGCAGCGCAGGGGGCGGTGAAAAACTGTTTTTT.

This chain joins TRBV9 and TRBJ2-7; 7 nucleotides line up with TRBD2. V lost 4 bases to trimming and J lost 2 bases; unmatched junction nucleotides: 6. Germline V gene sequence: CDR1 SGDLS, CDR2 YYNGEE. The CDR3 totals 14 residues. The CDR3 sequence: CASSPASGTYEQYF. DNA of the CDR3: TGTGCCAGCAGCCCCGCTAGCGGTACCTACGAGCAGTACTTC. Based on the CDR3 plus reference TRBV9 and TRBJ2-7, the full variable domain is DSGVTQTPKHLITATGQRVTLRCSPRSGDLSVYWYQQSLDQGLQFLIQYYNGEERAKGNILERFSAQQFPDLHSELNLSSLELGDSALYFCASSPASGTYEQYFGPGTRLTVT.